Presented here are 26 T cell receptor beta chains from one specimen sequenced in a study of T cell changes during pregnancy in multiple sclerosis. Data came from immunoSEQ multiplex PCR; TCRdb stores just in-frame clones and leaves some out. The table records 35,000 to 40,000 clones, more than 85% of them present only once. Here the sequenced sample was CD8+ T cells from peripheral blood mononuclear cells, taken in the third trimester of pregnancy. The source of these receptors is a female donor with multiple sclerosis, enrolled in a pregnancy study.

V gene TRBV5-5 combines with J gene TRBJ2-4; 15 bases are a match to TRBD2. Germline CDR1 is SGHKS and CDR2 is YYEKEE (reference sequence). V lost 5 bases to trimming and J lost 8 bases; unmatched junction nucleotides: 2. The CDR3 is 14 amino acids. CDR3 region: CASRGLAGGDIQYF. Written as DNA, the CDR3 is TGTGCCAGCAGAGGACTAGCGGGAGGGGACATTCAGTACTTC. The full variable domain, completed using reference TRBV5-5 and TRBJ2-4, is DAGVTQSPTHLIKTRGQQVTLRCSPISGHKSVSWYQQVLGQGPQFIFQYYEKEERGRGNFPDRFSARQFPNYSSELNVNALLLGDSALYLCASRGLAGGDIQYFGAGTRLSVL.

This rearrangement joins TRBV6-1 to TRBJ2-7, with 7 bases that match TRBD1. V shed 8 bases and J 4 bases; nucleotides not matched to a gene: 8. This CDR3 comprises 13 residues. From germline, CDR1 is MNHNS and CDR2 SASEGT. The CDR3 bases are TGTGCCAGCCGGGACAGTTTAAAATACGAGCAGTACTTC. Its translation is CASRDSLKYEQYF.

This rearrangement joins TRBV4-3 to TRBJ2-7; D uncertain. The germline V gene encodes CDR1 LGHNA and CDR2 YSLEER. The CDR3 is made up of 16 amino acids. The V and J ends lost 1 base and 0 bases respectively, with 13 bases between them. CDR3 residues: CASSQGFGQSSYEQYF. The DNA for the CDR3 is TGCGCCAGCAGCCAAGGTTTTGGGCAGAGCTCCTACGAGCAGTACTTC.

J is TRBJ1-1 and V is TRBV9; D unresolved. The ends were cut back, 4 bases at V and 4 bases at J, with 11 bases in the middle. This CDR3 region has 13 residues. Germline V gene sequence: CDR1 SGDLS, CDR2 YYNGEE. This CDR3 reads CASSPSVSTEAFF. For the CDR3, the DNA is TGTGCCAGCAGCCCTTCAGTGTCCACTGAAGCTTTCTTT.

V and J are TRBV7-9 and TRBJ2-7; 14 bases agree with TRBD2. The germline V gene has CDR1 SEHNR and CDR2 FQNEAQ (reference sequence). The CDR3 runs 17 residues. The V and J ends lost 2 bases and 2 bases, in that order; junction bases with no gene match: 5. CDR3: CASSLRLAGGPTYEQYF. CDR3 in DNA: TGTGCCAGCAGCTTAAGACTAGCGGGAGGGCCTACCTACGAGCAGTACTTC.

CDR3: CASSEARGYTDTQYF. The CDR3 DNA sequence: TGTGCCAGCAGTGAAGCCAGGGGCTACACAGATACGCAGTATTTT. V gene TRBV6-1 combines with J gene TRBJ2-3; D is possibly TRBD1 (6 bases). CDR1 and CDR2 (germline): MNHNS, SASEGT. The CDR3 spans 15 residues. V lost 0 bases to trimming and J lost 2 bases, with 9 bases between them.

This clone was seen a handful of times. The chain joins TRBV7-3 to TRBJ1-2; D is undetermined. This CDR3 is built from 17 residues. V was pared by 7 bases and J by 1 base, with 22 bases between. CDR1 and CDR2 (germline): SGHTA, FQGTGA. The CDR3 sequence is CASTNNEGASLNYGYTF. The DNA of the CDR3 is TGTGCCAGCACCAATAACGAAGGAGCCTCCCTTAACTATGGCTACACCTTC. Full variable domain (missing parts from reference TRBV7-3 and TRBJ1-2): GAGVSQTPSNKVTEKGKYVELRCDPISGHTALYWYRQSLGQGPEFLIYFQGTGAADDSGLPNDRFFAVRPEGSVSTLKIQRTERGDSAVYLCASTNNEGASLNYGYTFGSGTRLTVV.

Only one count was recorded for this clone. The rearrangement links TRBV13 to TRBJ2-2; TRBD2 matches 10 bases. The CDR3 has 16 amino acids. From germline, CDR1 is PRHDT and CDR2 FYEKMQ (reference sequence). V lost 5 bases, J lost 3 bases, and 6 bases stayed unmatched. As DNA, the CDR3 is TGTGCCAGCAGCGAACTAGCGGGGAGGGACACCGGGGAGCTGTTTTTT. Protein sequence: CASSELAGRDTGELFF.

This clone was detected once. V gene TRBV2 combines with J gene TRBJ1-5; a possible D gene is TRBD1 (5 bases). Trimming stripped 2 bases from V and 8 bases from J, with 19 bases between. This CDR3 comprises 16 residues. Germline V gene data show CDR1 as SNHLY and CDR2 as FYNNEI. CDR3 sequence (DNA): TGTGCCAGCAGTGAACTTGCGGAATCTCCCAGGGAGCCCCAGCATTTT. This gives the protein CASSELAESPREPQHF.

This sequence joins TRBV19 and TRBJ2-2; the D gene is possibly TRBD2 (6 bases). Germline V gene data show CDR1 as LNHDA and CDR2 as SQIVND (reference sequence). The germline V and J ends were trimmed by 3 bases and 5 bases, with 10 bases remaining between them. This CDR3 comprises 14 residues. CDR3 nucleotide sequence: TGTGCCAGTAGTATGGGGGGAGAGACCGGGGAGCTGTTTTTT. Its protein product is CASSMGGETGELFF.

The J gene is TRBJ2-1, the V gene TRBV4-2; D may be TRBD2 (5 bases). This CDR3 is 17 amino acids long. The V and J ends lost 0 bases and 2 bases respectively, with 14 bases between them. The germline CDR1 and CDR2 sequences are LGHNA and YNFKEQ. The CDR3 sequence is CASSQEFWTATYNEQFF. The CDR3 DNA reads TGTGCCAGCAGCCAAGAATTCTGGACTGCGACCTACAATGAGCAGTTCTTC.

The chain couples TRBV27 to TRBJ2-7, with 13 positions matching TRBD2. This CDR3 has 15 residues. Germline loops: CDR1 MNHEY, CDR2 SMNVEV (reference sequence). The V and J ends lost 8 bases and 5 bases, in that order; junction bases with no gene match: 9. The CDR3 loop is CASRTGLAGINEQYF. The CDR3 nucleotides read TGTGCCAGCCGAACGGGACTAGCGGGAATCAACGAGCAGTACTTC.

This clone was counted a single time. This sequence joins TRBV28 and TRBJ1-2; 10 bases are a match to TRBD1. The CDR3 is made up of 17 amino acids. CDR1 is MDHEN and CDR2 is SYDVKM in the germline V gene. Unmatched junction bases numbered 12, after V lost 5 bases and J lost 3 bases. CDR3 in DNA: TGTGCCAGCAGTCCCGTAAGACAGGGGGCGTCGCACTATGGCTACACCTTC. Translating it yields CASSPVRQGASHYGYTF.

The chain combines TRBV19 with TRBJ1-3; unclear D gene. From germline, CDR1 is LNHDA and CDR2 SQIVND (reference sequence). Trimming took 10 bases from V and 4 from J, leaving 20 bases between them. The CDR3 totals 15 residues. The CDR3 sequence is CATHGSAWWGNTIYF. The CDR3 bases are TGTGCCACCCACGGGTCCGCCTGGTGGGGAAACACCATATATTTT.

The V call is TRBV27, the J call TRBJ1-5; D gene ambiguous. V dropped 3 bases and J dropped 4 bases, with 4 bases sitting between them. The germline gives CDR1 MNHEY, CDR2 SMNVEV (reference sequence). The CDR3 has 12 residues. The CDR3 reads CASSFPNQPQHF. The CDR3 DNA reads as TGTGCCAGCAGTTTCCCGAATCAGCCCCAGCATTTT.

The CDR3, as DNA: TGCGCCAGCAGCCAAGTTTCTAGCGGAGCAGCCTACAATGAGCAGTTCTTC. It encodes CASSQVSSGAAYNEQFF. V and J are TRBV4-3 and TRBJ2-1; 7 nucleotides agree with TRBD2. With 1 base clipped from V and 2 bases from J, the junction kept 8 bases outside the gene matches. This CDR3 is built from 17 residues. CDR1 is LGHNA, CDR2 YSLEER, per germline.

The chain uses TRBV27 and TRBJ2-7; the D gene is possibly TRBD1 (6 bases). Trimming shortened V by 5 bases and J by 3 bases, and 20 bases separated the two germline ends. The germline CDR1 and CDR2 sequences are MNHEY and SMNVEV (reference sequence). The CDR3 totals 16 residues. The CDR3 sequence is CASSGQGFDYVYEQYF. Here the CDR3 DNA reads TGTGCCAGCAGTGGCCAGGGGTTTGATTATGTCTACGAGCAGTACTTC.

CDR3 DNA sequence: TGTGCCAGTAGTAGACTAGCATGGGAGACCCAGTACTTC. Protein sequence: CASSRLAWETQYF. The chain combines TRBV19 with TRBJ2-5, with 7 bases aligning to TRBD2. The CDR3 extends over 13 amino acids. CDR1 is LNHDA, CDR2 SQIVND, per germline (reference sequence). Unmatched junction bases numbered 4, after V lost 4 bases and J lost 5 bases.

This chain connects TRBV28 to TRBJ1-4; the D is unclear. V lost 0 bases, J lost 0 bases, and 11 bases lay in between. This CDR3 is 17 amino acids long. Germline-derived CDR1 and CDR2 are MDHEN and SYDVKM. CDR3 nucleotides: TGTGCCAGCAGTTTATGGGCTAGCCCGGCAACTAATGAAAAACTGTTTTTT. This translates into CASSLWASPATNEKLFF.

In its sample, this clone was seen once. This CDR3 is also generated by other DNA sequences in the sample. The chain is built from TRBV29-1 and TRBJ2-1; weak D call: TRBD1 (6 bases). The CDR3 consists of 16 residues. Looked up from germline, CDR1 is SQVTM and CDR2 is ANQGSEA. Trimming left V 3 bases short and J 0 bases short, with 15 bases between. CDR3 loop: CSVEERQESSYNEQFF. CDR3 nucleotide sequence: TGCAGCGTTGAGGAGAGACAGGAGAGCTCCTACAATGAGCAGTTCTTC.

The chain joins TRBV10-3 to TRBJ2-1, with 12 bases that match TRBD2. Germline lookup yields CDR1 ENHRY and CDR2 SYGVKD. Germline trimming cut 4 bases from V and 5 bases from J; bases unmatched to any gene: 18. The CDR3 is 20 amino acids. CDR3 sequence reads: CAISGIPQPLAGGLDNEQFF. The CDR3 DNA reads TGTGCCATCAGTGGAATCCCGCAACCGCTAGCGGGAGGGCTCGACAATGAGCAGTTCTTC.

This chain connects TRBV19 to TRBJ2-1; D gene unclear. The CDR3 covers 14 residues. V was trimmed by 5 bases and J by 0 bases, leaving 8 bases between them. CDR1 is LNHDA and CDR2 is SQIVND in the germline V gene (reference sequence). This CDR3 reads CASSASSSYNEQFF. The CDR3 DNA reads TGTGCCAGTAGTGCCTCGAGCTCCTACAATGAGCAGTTCTTC. The variable domain in full, completed from reference TRBV19 and TRBJ2-1, reads DGGITQSPKYLFRKEGQNVTLSCEQNLNHDAMYWYRQDPGQGLRLIYYSQIVNDFQKGDIAEGYSVSREKKESFPLTVTSAQKNPTAFYLCASSASSSYNEQFFGPGTRLTVL.

This chain joins TRBV27 and TRBJ1-5; D may be TRBD1 (6 bases). The CDR3 runs to 14 residues. V gave up 5 bases and J gave up 1 base, with 9 bases separating them. CDR1 and CDR2 (germline): MNHEY, SMNVEV (reference sequence). The CDR3 sequence is CASSVTGSNQPQHF. For the CDR3, the DNA is TGTGCCAGCAGTGTAACAGGGAGCAATCAGCCCCAGCATTTT.

V and J are TRBV7-8 and TRBJ2-2, with D tentatively TRBD2 (6 bases). Germline-derived CDR1 and CDR2 are SGHVS and FQNEAQ. The CDR3 is 15 residues long. Trimming shortened V by 7 bases and J by 6 bases, and 18 bases separated the two germline ends. The CDR3 DNA reads as TGTGCCAGCATCACTCCGGGAGTGGGGTCCGGGGAGCTGTTTTTT. This sequence encodes CASITPGVGSGELFF.

The V gene is TRBV9, the J gene TRBJ2-1; TRBD2 is a possible D gene (5 bases). The germline CDR1 and CDR2 sequences are SGDLS and YYNGEE. This CDR3 contains 16 residues. Trimming took off 0 bases at V and 0 bases at J, with 10 bases between the two ends. The CDR3 sequence: CASSVEASSSYNEQFF. DNA of the CDR3: TGTGCCAGCAGCGTAGAAGCTAGCAGCTCCTACAATGAGCAGTTCTTC.

This sequence joins TRBV5-6 and TRBJ2-1; tentative D call: TRBD1 (6 bases). Trimming stripped 4 bases from V and 9 bases from J, with 11 bases between. This CDR3 spans 12 amino acids. Per germline, CDR1 SGHDT and CDR2 YYEEEE. This CDR3 reads CASSATGSEQFF. The CDR3 DNA follows: TGTGCCAGCAGCGCCACAGGGTCTGAGCAGTTCTTC.